The clone carrying this T cell receptor beta chain was recorded many times. Antigen specificity is unknown. A quantitative 5'-RACE method, one with molecular barcodes, was used to make TCR beta libraries. One entry per CDR3 protein, called by TCRdb with MiXCR from the 5' RACE reads. The sample lists 200,000 to 250,000 distinct CDR3 sequences, about 6.7% occurring once. The source of the sample is a study of CD8 T cells in ankylosing spondylitis. V lost 5 bases and J lost 8, with 12 bases in between. Germline CDR1 SEHNR, CDR2 FQNEAQ (reference sequence). CDR3 length: 12 amino acids. Study results and limitations: Earlier authors reported some of these motif variants in reactive arthritis synovial fluid and blood. Clones linked to disease were reported to show significant enrichment in matched ankylosing spondylitis synovial fluid. Clones that were linked to disease were CD8+ and were relatively rare in peripheral blood. One TCR beta motif, made up of eight or nine highly homologous variants, appeared characteristic of ankylosing spondylitis blood.

The sample was blood, either unsorted or a sorted T cell fraction (not recorded which). The source is a male donor with ankylosing spondylitis. V gene TRBV7-9 combines with J gene TRBJ1-2; no firm D call. CDR3 protein: CASSPASRGYTF. The CDR3 DNA follows: TGTGCCAGCAGCCCAGCCTCTCGGGGCTACACCTTC. Full variable domain (rest looked up from reference TRBV7-9 and TRBJ1-2): DTGVSQNPRHKITKRGQNVTFRCDPISEHNRLYWYRQTLGQGPEFLTYFQNEAQLEKSRLLSDRFSAERPKGSFSTLEIQRTEQGDSAMYLCASSPASRGYTFGSGTRLTVV.